Shown below are 9 T cell receptor beta chains from a single sample sequenced in a study of T cells after yellow fever vaccination. One entry per CDR3 protein results from TCRdb running MiXCR on the 5' RACE reads. The sample lists 200,000 to 250,000 distinct CDR3 sequences, 6.5% to 8.5% occurring once. This specimen consisted of CD4+ T cells sorted from PBMCs, obtained 15 days after the yellow fever booster vaccination. The receptors shown here come from a man aged 30 to 45 who received the YFV17D yellow fever vaccine.

This clonotype was detected only a few times. The gene calls are TRBV12-3 or TRBV12-4 and TRBJ2-5; TRBD1 is a possible D gene (6 bases). The CDR3 covers 18 residues. V dropped 6 bases and J dropped 2 bases, with 25 bases sitting between them. CDR3 sequence (DNA): TGTGCCAGCAGGCAACGCTCCAGTTTCAGGGGCAAGCAAGAGACCCAGTACTTC. Amino acids: CASRQRSSFRGKQETQYF.

The chain combines TRBV5-5 with TRBJ2-5, with D possibly called TRBD1 or TRBD2 (6 bases each). V was pared by 3 bases and J by 1 base, with 13 bases between. Germline V gene lookup returns CDR1 SGHKS and CDR2 YYEKEE (reference sequence). The CDR3 extends over 15 amino acids. The CDR3 DNA reads as TGTGCCAGCAGCTGGGGGGCGGGGCCCCAAGAGACCCAGTACTTC. This translates into CASSWGAGPQETQYF.

This clonotype was counted between two and nine times. The chain is built from TRBV10-3 and TRBJ2-5; D may be TRBD1 (5 bases). Germline assignment: CDR1 ENHRY and CDR2 SYGVKD. Deletions cut 6 bases from V and 4 bases from J, with 15 bases between. The CDR3 loop spans 14 amino acids. DNA of the CDR3: TGTGCCATCAGGGGGCATGGGCCCCTAGAGACCCAGTACTTC. Residues: CAIRGHGPLETQYF.

This clonotype was observed a handful of times. J is TRBJ2-2 and V is TRBV23-1, with 8 bases aligning to TRBD1. TRBV23-1 is designated an ORF whose function remains uncertain. The V segment lost 4 bases and the J segment 0 bases; nucleotides outside the gene matches: 7. There are 17 residues in the CDR3. The CDR3 nucleotides read TGCGCCAGCAGTCGTAGGACAGGGTCTACGAACACCGGGGAGCTGTTTTTT. Protein sequence: CASSRRTGSTNTGELFF.

Ten or more counts support this clonotype. The chain uses TRBV7-3 and TRBJ1-1, with 8 bases matching TRBD1. The CDR3 covers 13 residues. Germline CDR1 is SGHTA and CDR2 is FQGTGA. V trimming: 4 bases; J trimming: 3 bases; junction bases outside the gene matches: 1. The CDR3 spells CASSSDRDTEAFF. The CDR3, as DNA: TGTGCCAGCAGCTCGGACAGGGACACTGAAGCTTTCTTT.

The rearrangement links TRBV20-1 to TRBJ2-1; 9 nucleotides match TRBD2. Germline values: CDR1 DFQATT, CDR2 SNEGSKA (reference sequence). This CDR3 comprises 14 residues. V shed 5 bases and J 7 bases; nucleotides not matched to a gene: 9. The CDR3 nucleotides read TGCAGTGCTTCTGGTAGCGGGAGTGTGAATGAGCAGTTCTTC. Translating it yields CSASGSGSVNEQFF.

This clonotype was seen ten or more times. The chain has TRBV20-1 and TRBJ2-5; D is undetermined. Germline V lookup: CDR1 DFQATT, CDR2 SNEGSKA (reference sequence). The CDR3 covers 12 residues. Trimming stripped 2 bases from V and 4 bases from J, with 8 bases between. The CDR3 reads CSARTTVETQYF. In nucleotides, the CDR3 is TGCAGTGCTAGAACGACGGTAGAGACCCAGTACTTC.

This clonotype was counted ten times or more. The chain has TRBV5-3 and TRBJ2-1; no reliable D call. TRBV5-3 counts as an open reading frame of uncertain function. CDR3 length: 14 residues. V was pared by 2 bases and J by 9 bases, with 15 bases between. As DNA, the CDR3 is TGTGCCAGAAGCTTTTTTTACGCCCGGGTTGAGCAGTTCTTC. This encodes CARSFFYARVEQFF.

This clonotype was observed a handful of times. This rearrangement joins TRBV12-3 or TRBV12-4 to TRBJ2-7; D may match TRBD1 or TRBD2 (5 bases each). The ends were cut back, 7 bases at V and 2 bases at J, with 12 bases in the middle. This CDR3 contains 13 residues. DNA of the CDR3: TGTGCCAGCACAACCGGGGCCACCTACGAGCAGTACTTC. It codes for CASTTGATYEQYF.